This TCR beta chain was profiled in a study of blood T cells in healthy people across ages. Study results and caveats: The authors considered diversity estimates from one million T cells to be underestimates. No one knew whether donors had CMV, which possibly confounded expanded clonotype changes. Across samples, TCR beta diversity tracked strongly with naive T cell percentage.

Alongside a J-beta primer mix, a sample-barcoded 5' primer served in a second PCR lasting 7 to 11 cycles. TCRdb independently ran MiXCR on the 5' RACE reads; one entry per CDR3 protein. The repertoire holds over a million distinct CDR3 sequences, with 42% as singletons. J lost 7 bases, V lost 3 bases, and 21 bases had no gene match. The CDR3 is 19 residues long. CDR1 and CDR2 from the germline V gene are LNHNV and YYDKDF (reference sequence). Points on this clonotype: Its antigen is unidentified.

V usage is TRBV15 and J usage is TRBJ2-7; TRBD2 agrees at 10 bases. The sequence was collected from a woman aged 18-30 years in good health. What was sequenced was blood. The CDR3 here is CATSSLGLAVSGSYNEQYF. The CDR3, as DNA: TGTGCCACCAGCAGCCTCGGACTAGCGGTCTCCGGCTCCTACAATGAGCAGTACTTC.